Listed below are T cell receptor beta chains from one sample, sequenced in a study of Ad26.COV2.S vaccination and SARS-CoV-2 variants. TCRdb's table, derived via immunoSEQ multiplex PCR, lists solely in-frame clones and lacks some. The table shows a few hundred thousand clones, with approximately 89% occurring only once. The specimen comprised peripheral blood, sampled in a trial of Ad26.COV2.S vaccine versus placebo. The receptors come from a person aged 18-60 years who received the Ad26.COV2.S COVID-19 vaccine or a placebo. The CDR3 runs from the conserved cysteine through the conserved F or W. Fields, in order: D gene, J gene, clone size, V gene, CDR3 protein. The D gene is left open where the match is weak. Clone size, where shown, is once, few, many, or a class for clones that have expanded.

- TRBJ2-1 - TRBV2 CASRTQGRHNEQFF
TRBD1 TRBJ2-1 - TRBV5-1 CASSGVKGAQLNEQFF
- TRBJ1-5 - TRBV2 CASSDWQGLNQPQHF
- TRBJ1-2 - TRBV9 CASSSTLGQARGYTF
- TRBJ1-2 - TRBV4-3 CASSRAGDGYTF
- TRBJ1-1 few TRBV10-3 CATHRATNTEAFF
- TRBJ2-6 - TRBV7-2 CASSPWGRGNSGANVLTF
- TRBJ1-2 - TRBV11-3 CASSRNREGYTF
- TRBJ1-5 - TRBV5-1 CASSLEVDQPQHF
- TRBJ1-2 - TRBV27 CASSLGGVYGYTF
- TRBJ2-3 - TRBV7-2 CASSFDDSRPQYF
TRBD1 TRBJ2-5 - TRBV29-1 CSGGQRETQYF
- TRBJ2-7 - TRBV7-8 CASSRGERVGGQYF
TRBD1 TRBJ1-2 - TRBV19 CASSIAGQGGGYTF
- TRBJ2-3 - TRBV20-1 CSASRTDTQYF
TRBD1 TRBJ2-5 - TRBV29-1 CSVEGGQVRKTQYF
TRBD1 TRBJ2-3 - TRBV12-5 CASGLVIDRGLNTQYF
- TRBJ2-1 - TRBV6-4 CASRVTRRDLNEQFF
TRBD2 TRBJ2-3 - TRBV3-1/TRBV3-2 CASRDLAGGRDTQYF
TRBD2 TRBJ2-7 - TRBV2 CASHRTSGDSYEQYF
TRBD1 TRBJ2-3 - TRBV9 CASSPRTGARTDTQYF
- TRBJ1-1 - TRBV27 CASSLNGRNTEAFF
- TRBJ2-3 - TRBV7-3 CASSSYKGTDTQYF
- TRBJ1-1 - TRBV13 CASSLAMIGSTEAFF
- TRBJ2-1 - TRBV5-1 CASSLEGLAWHEQFF
- TRBJ2-7 once TRBV5-1 CASSSVGYEQYF
- TRBJ2-4 - TRBV9 CASSARGTVTKNIQYF
TRBD1 TRBJ1-2 - TRBV5-6 CASSLASGQLHGYTF
- TRBJ1-6 - TRBV7-2 CASSLGGRVNSPLHF
- TRBJ1-6 - TRBV3-1/TRBV3-2 CASSQATAGREPLHF
- TRBJ2-1 - TRBV5-1 CASSWGGGTYNEQFF
TRBD1 TRBJ1-4 - TRBV13 CASSKYRGRGRLFF
- TRBJ2-4 - TRBV7-8 CASSLKRQVDIQYF
TRBD2 TRBJ2-1 - TRBV28 CASSLSSGVRNEQFF
- TRBJ1-2 few TRBV5-1 CASSLESNYGYTF
TRBD1 TRBJ2-3 once TRBV30 CAWSASGQGYRIGTQYF
TRBD1 TRBJ1-1 few TRBV6-5 CASSQSTGIGTEAFF
TRBD1 TRBJ1-6 - TRBV9 CASSTQGTGDSPLHF
- TRBJ2-7 - TRBV28 CASSLGGVYEQYF
- TRBJ1-6 - TRBV19 CASSIDFGVGNSPLHF
- TRBJ1-4 - TRBV19 CARAGGQLNEKLFF
- TRBJ1-3 - TRBV7-2 CASSTMQGSGNTIYF
- TRBJ1-1 few TRBV6-6 CASSGARNTEAFF
- TRBJ1-1 - TRBV27 CASSLKPGLLNTEAFF
- TRBJ1-4 - TRBV5-5 CASSLGTAEKLFF
- TRBJ2-1 once TRBV27 CASSGSEGSYNEQFF
- TRBJ2-7 few TRBV25-1 CASSEYVRDGHEQYF
TRBD2 TRBJ2-7 - TRBV28 CASSLGAGWYEQYF
- TRBJ2-7 - TRBV7-3 CASSLTGPRDEQYF
- TRBJ2-2 - TRBV4-2 CASSQEGMVGGELFF
- TRBJ1-1 - TRBV5-1 CASSSAGMNTEAFF
- TRBJ1-1 once TRBV10-2 CASIRGNTEAFF
- TRBJ1-5 - TRBV18 CASSPNSLQYNQPQHF
- TRBJ1-1 - TRBV11-2 CASSLGHRGILTNTEAFF
- TRBJ1-5 - TRBV2 CASSAGDFSNQPQHF
- TRBJ1-2 - TRBV2 CASSARNYGYTF
- TRBJ1-5 - TRBV5-6 CASSLGARGGNQPQHF